Given below is one T cell receptor (beta chain) in context. Its antigen remains unknown. The sample belongs to a study of lymphopenia after photon versus proton radiotherapy. Study-level points and caveats: After lymphocyte nadir, photon-treated repertoires showed oligoclonal expansion, especially CD8+ Temra.

Measured with immunoSEQ multiplex PCR; TCRdb has only the in-frame clones, and not every one. The sample yields about 68,000 clones, roughly 90% seen once. The source material was peripheral blood, sampled from a patient treated with photon-based radiotherapy. This receptor was identified in a woman in her 70s with pancreatic cancer.

The CDR3: CASSPPGLNEKLFF. The CDR3 nucleotides are TGTGCCAGCAGTCCCCCGGGCCTTAATGAAAAACTGTTTTTT. The chain uses TRBV27 and TRBJ1-4; D gene ambiguous. V was trimmed by 5 bases and J by 4 bases, leaving 11 bases between them. The germline CDR1 and CDR2 sequences are MNHEY and SMNVEV (reference sequence). This CDR3 has 14 amino acids.